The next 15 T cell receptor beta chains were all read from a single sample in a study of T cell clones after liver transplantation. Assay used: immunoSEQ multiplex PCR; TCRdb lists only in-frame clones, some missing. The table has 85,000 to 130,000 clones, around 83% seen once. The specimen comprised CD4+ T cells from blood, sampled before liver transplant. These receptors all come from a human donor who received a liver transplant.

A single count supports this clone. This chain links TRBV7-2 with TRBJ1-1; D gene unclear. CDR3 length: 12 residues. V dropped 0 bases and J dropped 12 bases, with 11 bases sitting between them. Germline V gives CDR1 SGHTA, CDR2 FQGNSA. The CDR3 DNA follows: TGTGCCAGCAGCTTAGCGCTGGGTCTCCCTTTCTTT. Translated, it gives CASSLALGLPFF.

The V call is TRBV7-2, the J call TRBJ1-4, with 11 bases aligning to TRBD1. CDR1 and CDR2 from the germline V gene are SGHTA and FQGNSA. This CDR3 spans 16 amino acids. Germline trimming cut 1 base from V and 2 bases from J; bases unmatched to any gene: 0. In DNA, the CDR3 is TGTGCCAGCAGCTTAGGGACAGGGGGCACTAATGAAAAACTGTTTTTT. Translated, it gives CASSLGTGGTNEKLFF. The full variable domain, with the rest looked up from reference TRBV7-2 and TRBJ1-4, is GAGVSQSPSNKVTEKGKDVELRCDPISGHTALYWYRQSLGQGLEFLIYFQGNSAPDKSGLPSDRFSAERTGGSVSTLTIQRTQQEDSAVYLCASSLGTGGTNEKLFFGSGTQLSVL.

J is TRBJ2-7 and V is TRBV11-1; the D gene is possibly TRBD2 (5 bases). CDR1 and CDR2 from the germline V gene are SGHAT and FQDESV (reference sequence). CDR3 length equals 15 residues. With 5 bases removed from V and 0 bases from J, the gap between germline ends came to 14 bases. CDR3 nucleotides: TGTGCCAGCAGCCCCCGGACTGCTCGCTCCTACGAGCAGTACTTC. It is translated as CASSPRTARSYEQYF.

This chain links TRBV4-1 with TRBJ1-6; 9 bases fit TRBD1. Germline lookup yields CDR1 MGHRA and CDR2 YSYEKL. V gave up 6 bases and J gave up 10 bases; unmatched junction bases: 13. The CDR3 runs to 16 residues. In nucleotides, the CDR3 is TGCGCCAGCAGGGATCAAAGGGACAGGGTACAGTCACCCCTCCACTTT. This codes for CASRDQRDRVQSPLHF.

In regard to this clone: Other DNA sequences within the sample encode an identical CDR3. The CDR3 reads CASSPGQGNSNQPQHF. The DNA of the CDR3 is TGTGCCAGCAGTCCGGGACAGGGTAATAGCAATCAGCCCCAGCATTTT. This chain uses TRBV2 with TRBJ1-5, with TRBD1 identical over 9 bases. The CDR3 is 16 residues long. The J segment lost 0 bases and the V segment lost 5 bases, leaving 5 bases of the junction unmatched. Germline V gives CDR1 SNHLY, CDR2 FYNNEI.

CDR3 residues: CASRRTAETGNTIYF. CDR3 bases: TGTGCCAGCAGACGGACAGCAGAGACTGGAAACACCATATATTTT. The V and J genes are TRBV6-6 and TRBJ1-3, with D perhaps matching TRBD1 (6 bases). The length of the CDR3 is 15 residues. CDR1 is MNHNY and CDR2 is SVGAGI in the germline V gene (reference sequence). Trimming stripped 6 bases from V and 2 bases from J, with 14 bases between.

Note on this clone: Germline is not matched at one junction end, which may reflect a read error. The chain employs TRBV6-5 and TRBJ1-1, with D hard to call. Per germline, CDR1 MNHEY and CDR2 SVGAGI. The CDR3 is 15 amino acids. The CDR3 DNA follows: TGTGCCAGCAGTGACTCCGTCGGTAGGAACACTGAAGCTTTCTTT. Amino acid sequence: CASSDSVGRNTEAFF.

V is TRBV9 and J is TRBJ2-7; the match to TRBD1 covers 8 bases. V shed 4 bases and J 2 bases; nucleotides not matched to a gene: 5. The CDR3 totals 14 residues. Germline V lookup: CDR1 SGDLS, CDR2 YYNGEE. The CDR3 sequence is CASSPQGGPYEQYF. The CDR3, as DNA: TGTGCCAGCAGCCCACAGGGGGGCCCCTACGAGCAGTACTTC.

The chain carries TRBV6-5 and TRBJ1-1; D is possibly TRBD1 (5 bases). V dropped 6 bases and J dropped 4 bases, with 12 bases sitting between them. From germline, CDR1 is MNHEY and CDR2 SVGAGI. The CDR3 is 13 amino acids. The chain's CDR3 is CASRNGGSTEAFF. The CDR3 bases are TGTGCCAGCAGGAACGGGGGGAGCACTGAAGCTTTCTTT.

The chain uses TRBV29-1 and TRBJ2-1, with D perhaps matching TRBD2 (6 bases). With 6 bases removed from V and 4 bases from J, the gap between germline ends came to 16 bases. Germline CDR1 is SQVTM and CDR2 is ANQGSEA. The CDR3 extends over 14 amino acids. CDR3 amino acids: CSVPPRGVYNEQFF. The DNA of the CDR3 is TGCAGCGTCCCCCCTCGCGGGGTTTACAATGAGCAGTTCTTC.

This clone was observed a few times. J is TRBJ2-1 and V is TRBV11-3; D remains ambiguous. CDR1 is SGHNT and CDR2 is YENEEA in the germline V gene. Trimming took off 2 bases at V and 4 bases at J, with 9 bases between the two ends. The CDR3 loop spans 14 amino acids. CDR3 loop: CASSLKGQYNEQFF. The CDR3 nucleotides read TGTGCCAGCAGCTTAAAGGGTCAGTACAATGAGCAGTTCTTC.

The CDR3 loop is CASSGTRNYGYTF. CDR3 sequence (DNA): TGTGCCAGCAGCGGGACCCGAAACTATGGCTACACCTTC. V gene TRBV9 combines with J gene TRBJ1-2; D not certain. Trimming removed 3 bases at V and 2 bases at J, with 8 bases between. The CDR3 spans 13 residues. CDR1 SGDLS and CDR2 YYNGEE come from the germline V gene.

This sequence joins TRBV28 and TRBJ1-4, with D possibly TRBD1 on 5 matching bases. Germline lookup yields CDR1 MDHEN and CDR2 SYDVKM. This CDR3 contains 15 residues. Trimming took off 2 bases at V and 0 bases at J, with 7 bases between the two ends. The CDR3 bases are TGTGCCAGCAGTTTAATGGGGGCAACTAATGAAAAACTGTTTTTT. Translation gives CASSLMGATNEKLFF. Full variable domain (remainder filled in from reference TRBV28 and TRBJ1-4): DVKVTQSSRYLVKRTGEKVFLECVQDMDHENMFWYRQDPGLGLRLIYFSYDVKMKEKGDIPEGYSVSREKKERFSLILESASTNQTSMYLCASSLMGATNEKLFFGSGTQLSVL.

The CDR3 nucleotides are TGTGCCAGCAGCTCCGGACAGATTGGGAACACTGAAGCTTTCTTT. It translates to CASSSGQIGNTEAFF. The chain employs TRBV5-4 and TRBJ1-1, with a possible D match to TRBD1 (6 bases). This CDR3 is 15 amino acids long. Trimming took 3 bases from V and 1 from J, leaving 13 bases between them. The germline V gene encodes CDR1 SGHNT and CDR2 YYREEE (reference sequence).

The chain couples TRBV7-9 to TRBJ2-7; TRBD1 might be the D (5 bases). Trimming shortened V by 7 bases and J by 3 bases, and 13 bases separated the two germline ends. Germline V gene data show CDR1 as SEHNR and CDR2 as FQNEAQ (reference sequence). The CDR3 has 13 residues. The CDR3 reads CASTGRDLYEQYF. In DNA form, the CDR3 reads TGTGCCAGCACAGGCAGGGATCTCTACGAGCAGTACTTC.